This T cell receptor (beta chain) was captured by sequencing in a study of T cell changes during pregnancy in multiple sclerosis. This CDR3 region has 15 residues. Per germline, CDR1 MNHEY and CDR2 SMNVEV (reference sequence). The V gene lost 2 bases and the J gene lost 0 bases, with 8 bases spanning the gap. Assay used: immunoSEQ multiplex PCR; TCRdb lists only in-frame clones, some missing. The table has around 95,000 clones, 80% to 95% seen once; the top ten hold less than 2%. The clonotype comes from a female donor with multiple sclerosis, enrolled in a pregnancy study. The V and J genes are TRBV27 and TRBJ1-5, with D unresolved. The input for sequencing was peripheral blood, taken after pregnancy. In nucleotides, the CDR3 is TGTGCCAGCAGTTTAGGAGGGAATAGCAATCAGCCCCAGCATTTT. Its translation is CASSLGGNSNQPQHF.